This T cell receptor (beta chain) originates from a study of blood T cell repertoires in COVID-19. As for the study in general: Whether acute or convalescent, the COVID-19 samples came from the United States, Italy and Spain. In each case, the material was cDNA or gDNA derived from T cells, B-cell-depleted T cells, or PBMCs.

The CDR3 runs 16 residues. Germline V CDR1 and CDR2: ENHRY, SYGVKD. Trimming left V 1 base short and J 2 bases short, with 14 bases between. Original handling: Counts of nucleated cells, estimated from reference gene primer amplification, were obtained. Sequencing was performed with immunoSEQ multiplex PCR; in TCRdb, only in-frame clones are kept and a portion is missing. That table furnishes V, J and clone size, whereas the DNA furnished D and trimming. The sample consists of 40,000 to 60,000 clones, about 63% of them appearing once. The V call is TRBV10-3, the J call TRBJ2-5; D is possibly TRBD1 (5 bases). The source is a woman aged 65 to 85 with acute or convalescent COVID-19. Sequenced material: peripheral blood. In DNA form, the CDR3 reads TGTGCCATCAGTGAGTTGGGGCCTTCCTTACAAGAGACCCAGTACTTC. Translation gives CAISELGPSLQETQYF.